This T cell receptor beta chain was identified during a study of CXCR3-negative and CXCR3-positive naive CD8 T cells. Study as a whole: Every library held about 1.5 +/- 0.3 million TRB reads, and the total came to roughly 150 million. Study outcomes and limitations: Memory CD8+ T cell repertoires were far less diverse than both naive subsets. The TRB CDR3s that CXCR3-positive naive cells carried were more hydrophobic than those of CXCR3-negative naive cells. Upon cryopreservation, CXCR3 expression partially decreased, and most assays used fresh PBMCs.

Every CD8+ subset sample held around 300,000 flow-sorted cells, done in triplicate. About this clonotype: Its target is not known.

CDR1 and CDR2 (germline): DFQATT, SNEGSKA (reference sequence). The CDR3 length is 16 residues. UMI-labeled 5' RACE TRB cDNA libraries were prepared from the cells. TCRdb re-called the 5' RACE reads and gives one entry per CDR3 protein, without DNA. Seen in this sample are 130,000 to 150,000 distinct CDR3 sequences; the ten most common clones hold approximately 0.27%. The TCR was taken from a human donor in good health. Some clones in this sample may be carry-over from other donors' samples. The specimen sequenced was naive CXCR3+ CD8+ T cells from blood. Sample subset: CD45RO-CCR7+CD27+CD95- naive CD8+ T cells expressing CXCR3 (TNR3+). The chain has TRBV20-1 and TRBJ2-7; the D call of TRBD2 rests on TCRdb alone, since no DNA is present to check it. The CDR3 sequence: CSARPMISGSSYEQYF.